Detailed here is one T cell receptor beta chain. This clonotype was seen only a few times. Its antigen specificity is not known. No much larger clonotype is one base removed from it; base qualities were not supplied. The source of the sample is a study of identical twins (dated by TCRdb to 2016 to 2017). About the full investigation: TCR alpha and beta repertoires from monozygotic twins, unrelated adults of various ages and cord blood were deep-sequenced to test whether fetal clonotypes persist. To rule out contamination, the twin experiments were replicated at different times with different library preparation protocols. The study at large found these results: Invariant T cells such as MAIT and iNKT could partly confound zero-insertion analyses, though diverse VJ usage argued against this for most clonotypes. Recombination models systematically underestimated out-of-frame TCR alpha sharing in monozygotic twins but agreed with sharing between unrelated individuals. Excess twin sharing in beta out-of-frame sequences was weaker because fewer shared sequences lowered the signal-to-noise ratio. Because the same donors could not be followed over many years, conclusions were based on cross-sectional statistical analysis. Compared with coincidental sharing between unrelated individuals, an excess of low generation-probability sequences was observed among out-of-frame TCR alpha sequences shared between twins. Abundant cord blood beta clonotypes had fewer insertions, young adult naive repertoires showed a similar but weaker trend, and memory repertoires showed no such trend.

In the germline V gene, CDR1 corresponds to SGHAT and CDR2 to FQNNGV. V and J are truncated by 3 bases and 4 bases respectively, leaving an intervening sequence of 12 bases. Spanning cysteine to phenylalanine, the CDR3 consists of 14 amino acids. Of all the DNA, just the CDR3 is kept, 42 bases in frame from base 1. The library was made by 5' RACE. Instrument used: Illumina HiSeq 2000. Template switching added a universal primer binding site, and the final cDNA carried a unique molecular identifier that allowed TCR cDNA molecules to be counted accurately. First-strand cDNA for TCR alpha and beta chains was synthesized from specific primers in the conserved constant-segment region. To control for contamination, each cDNA library was double barcoded with a SMART-Mk sample barcode plus Illumina barcodes. Two successive PCR steps introduced TruSeq adapter sequences along with Illumina sample barcodes. The Illumina HiSeq platform was used with custom primers to sequence TCR alpha and beta cDNA libraries. On the authors' methods: Raw reads were processed with MiGEC to extract unique molecular identifiers, and MiXCR was used to determine CDR3 positions. Recombination models were inferred per individual with the repgenHMM and IGoR tools using an EM algorithm. The analysis of shared clonotypes was done with the tcR package in R, with sharing normalized by the product of cloneset sizes. To study raw recombination without the effects of thymic and clonal selection, out-of-frame nonproductive sequences were analyzed. TCRdb took the public reads, trimmed them with fastp at Q25, ran MiXCR for clone calling and kept in-frame beta chains. Every distinct CDR3 protein forms one entry, paired with its most common genes and DNA. Clone size and V and J calls follow TCRdb, not the original study. For this sample there are some 630,000 distinct CDR3 sequences; about 7.6% appear just once. 1.5% to 2% of the sample comes from the top ten.

Every donor was a healthy Caucasian. The twin cohort comprised three pairs of female monozygotic twins, all aged roughly 18 to 29 years. Peripheral blood mononuclear cells were used as the source from which RNA for TCR libraries was isolated. These records were also assigned to another study, of yellow fever vaccine responses in identical twins. The second source states: According to the authors, in identical twins the way T cells responded to vaccination appeared partly convergent and partly personalized. The study precisely tracked vaccine-responding T cell clones in identical twins.

The sample consisted of PBMCs. This receptor chain uses TRBV11-2 and TRBJ2-5; the D gene assignment is ambiguous. The sequence came from a woman aged 18-35 years in good health. The DNA reads TGTGCCAGCAGCTTTTACCCCGAAGGAGAGACCCAGTACTTC. It is translated as CASSFYPEGETQYF.